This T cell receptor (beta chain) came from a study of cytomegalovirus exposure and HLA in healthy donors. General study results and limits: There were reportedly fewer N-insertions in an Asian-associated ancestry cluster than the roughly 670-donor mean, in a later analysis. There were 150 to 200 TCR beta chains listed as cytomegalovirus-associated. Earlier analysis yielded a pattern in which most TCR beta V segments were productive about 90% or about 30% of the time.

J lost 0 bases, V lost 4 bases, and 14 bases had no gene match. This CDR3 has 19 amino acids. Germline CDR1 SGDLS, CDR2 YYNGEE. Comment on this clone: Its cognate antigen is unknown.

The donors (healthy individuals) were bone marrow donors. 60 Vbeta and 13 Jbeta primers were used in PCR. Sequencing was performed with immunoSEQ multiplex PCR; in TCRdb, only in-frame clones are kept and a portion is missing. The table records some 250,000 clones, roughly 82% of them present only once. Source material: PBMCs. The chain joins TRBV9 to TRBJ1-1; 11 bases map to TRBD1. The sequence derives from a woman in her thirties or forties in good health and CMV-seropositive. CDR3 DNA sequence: TGTGCCAGCAGCCTATCCGATAGGGACAGGGGGAAAGTGAACACTGAAGCTTTCTTT. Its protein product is CASSLSDRDRGKVNTEAFF.